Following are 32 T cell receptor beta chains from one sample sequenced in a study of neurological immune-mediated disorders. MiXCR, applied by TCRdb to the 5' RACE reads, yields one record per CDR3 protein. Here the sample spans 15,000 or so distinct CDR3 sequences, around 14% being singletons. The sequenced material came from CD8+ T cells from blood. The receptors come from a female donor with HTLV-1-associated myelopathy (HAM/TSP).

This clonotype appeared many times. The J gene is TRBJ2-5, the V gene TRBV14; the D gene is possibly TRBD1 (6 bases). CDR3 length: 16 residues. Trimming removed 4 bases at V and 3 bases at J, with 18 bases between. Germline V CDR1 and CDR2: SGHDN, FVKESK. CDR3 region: CASSLWDNSNEETQYF. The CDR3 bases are TGTGCCAGCAGCCTATGGGACAATAGCAACGAAGAGACCCAGTACTTC.

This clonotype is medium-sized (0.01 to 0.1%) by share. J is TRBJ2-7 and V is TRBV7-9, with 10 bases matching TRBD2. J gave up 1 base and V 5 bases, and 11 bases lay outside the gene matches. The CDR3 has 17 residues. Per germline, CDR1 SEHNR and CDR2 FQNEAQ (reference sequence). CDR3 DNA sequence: TGTGCCAGCAGCCCCCTCACCACTAGCGGGGATTCCTACGAGCAGTACTTC. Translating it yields CASSPLTTSGDSYEQYF.

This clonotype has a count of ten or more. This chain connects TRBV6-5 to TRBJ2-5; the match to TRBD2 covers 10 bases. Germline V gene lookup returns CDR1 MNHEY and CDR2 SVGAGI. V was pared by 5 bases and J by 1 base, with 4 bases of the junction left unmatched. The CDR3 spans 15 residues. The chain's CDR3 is CASSKAGGLQETQYF. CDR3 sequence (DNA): TGTGCCAGCAGTAAAGCGGGGGGGCTCCAAGAGACCCAGTACTTC.

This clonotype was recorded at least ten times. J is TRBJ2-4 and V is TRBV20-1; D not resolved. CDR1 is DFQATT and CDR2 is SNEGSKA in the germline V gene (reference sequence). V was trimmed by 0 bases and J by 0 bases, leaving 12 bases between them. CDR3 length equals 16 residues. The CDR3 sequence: CSARDIPDVAKNIQYF. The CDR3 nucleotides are TGCAGTGCTAGAGATATCCCGGACGTAGCCAAAAACATTCAGTACTTC.

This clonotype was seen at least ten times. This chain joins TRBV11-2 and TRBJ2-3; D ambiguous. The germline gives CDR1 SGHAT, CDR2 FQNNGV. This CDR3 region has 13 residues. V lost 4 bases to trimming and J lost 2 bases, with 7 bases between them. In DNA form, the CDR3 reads TGTGCCAGCAGCTCCTACAACACAGATACGCAGTATTTT. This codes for CASSSYNTDTQYF.

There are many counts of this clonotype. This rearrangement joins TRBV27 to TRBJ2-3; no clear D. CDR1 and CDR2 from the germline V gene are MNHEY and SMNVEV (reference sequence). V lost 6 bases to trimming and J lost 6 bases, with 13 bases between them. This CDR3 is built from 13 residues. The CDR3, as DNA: TGTGCCAGCAGGGATACTATTTCCGATACGCAGTATTTT. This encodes CASRDTISDTQYF.

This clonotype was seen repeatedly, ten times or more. The CDR3 region is CASSQGQGGYEQYF. DNA of the CDR3: TGTGCCAGCAGCCAAGGACAGGGGGGCTACGAGCAGTACTTC. The chain is built from TRBV14 and TRBJ2-7, with 9 bases identical to TRBD1. The V and J ends lost 1 base and 3 bases, in that order; junction bases with no gene match: 1. This CDR3 has 14 residues. The germline V gene encodes CDR1 SGHDN and CDR2 FVKESK.

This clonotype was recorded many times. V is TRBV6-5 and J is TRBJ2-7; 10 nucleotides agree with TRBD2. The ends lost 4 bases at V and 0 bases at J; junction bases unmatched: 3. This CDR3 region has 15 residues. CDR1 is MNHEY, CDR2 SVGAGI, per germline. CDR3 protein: CASSFGLAVSYEQYF. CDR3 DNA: TGTGCCAGCAGTTTCGGACTAGCGGTCTCCTACGAGCAGTACTTC.

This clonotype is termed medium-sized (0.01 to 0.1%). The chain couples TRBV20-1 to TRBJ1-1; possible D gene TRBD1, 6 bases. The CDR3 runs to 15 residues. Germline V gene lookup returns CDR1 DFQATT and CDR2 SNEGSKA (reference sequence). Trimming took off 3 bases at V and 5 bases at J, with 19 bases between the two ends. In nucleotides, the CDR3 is TGCAGTGCTAGGGACGAATTACAGGGTAGGACTGAAGCTTTCTTT. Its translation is CSARDELQGRTEAFF.

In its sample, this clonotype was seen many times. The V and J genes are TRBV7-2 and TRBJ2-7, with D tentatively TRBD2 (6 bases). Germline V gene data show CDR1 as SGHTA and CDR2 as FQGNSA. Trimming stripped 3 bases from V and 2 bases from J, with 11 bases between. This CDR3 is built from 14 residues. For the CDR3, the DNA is TGTGCCAGCAGCTTTGGCGGGACGACCTACGAGCAGTACTTC. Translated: CASSFGGTTYEQYF. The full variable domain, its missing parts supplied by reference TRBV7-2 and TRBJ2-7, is GAGVSQSPSNKVTEKGKDVELRCDPISGHTALYWYRQSLGQGLEFLIYFQGNSAPDKSGLPSDRFSAERTGGSVSTLTIQRTQQEDSAVYLCASSFGGTTYEQYFGPGTRLTVT.

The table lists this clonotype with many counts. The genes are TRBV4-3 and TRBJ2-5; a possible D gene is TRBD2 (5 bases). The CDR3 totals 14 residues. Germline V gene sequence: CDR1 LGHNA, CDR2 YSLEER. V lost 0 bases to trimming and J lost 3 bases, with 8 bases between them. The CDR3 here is CASSQEGAEETQYF. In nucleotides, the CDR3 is TGCGCCAGCAGCCAAGAGGGAGCTGAAGAGACCCAGTACTTC.

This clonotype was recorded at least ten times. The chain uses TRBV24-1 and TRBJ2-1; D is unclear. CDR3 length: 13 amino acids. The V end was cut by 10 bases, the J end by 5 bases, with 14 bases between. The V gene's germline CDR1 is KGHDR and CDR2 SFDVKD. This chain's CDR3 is CATAPLGHNEQFF. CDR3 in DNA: TGTGCCACGGCCCCCCTCGGACACAATGAGCAGTTCTTC.

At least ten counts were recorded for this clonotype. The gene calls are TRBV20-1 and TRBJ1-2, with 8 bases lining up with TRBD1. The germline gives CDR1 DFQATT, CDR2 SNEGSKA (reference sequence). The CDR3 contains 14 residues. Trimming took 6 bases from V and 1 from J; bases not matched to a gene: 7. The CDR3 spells CSAQTDRGNYGYTF. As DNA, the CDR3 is TGCAGTGCCCAAACCGACAGGGGTAACTATGGCTACACCTTC.

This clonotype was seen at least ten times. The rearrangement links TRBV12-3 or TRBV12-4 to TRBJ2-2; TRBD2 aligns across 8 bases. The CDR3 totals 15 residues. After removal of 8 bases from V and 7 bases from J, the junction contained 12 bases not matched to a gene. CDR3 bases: TGTGCCAGCCCCACCACCGGGACTAGACACGGGGAGCTGTTTTTT. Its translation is CASPTTGTRHGELFF.

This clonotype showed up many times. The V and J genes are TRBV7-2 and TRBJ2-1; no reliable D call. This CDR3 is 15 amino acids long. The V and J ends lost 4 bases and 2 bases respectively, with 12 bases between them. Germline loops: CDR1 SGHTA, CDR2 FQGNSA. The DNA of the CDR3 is TGTGCCAGCAGCTCCGGGCCGGGCACCTACAATGAGCAGTTCTTC. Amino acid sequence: CASSSGPGTYNEQFF.

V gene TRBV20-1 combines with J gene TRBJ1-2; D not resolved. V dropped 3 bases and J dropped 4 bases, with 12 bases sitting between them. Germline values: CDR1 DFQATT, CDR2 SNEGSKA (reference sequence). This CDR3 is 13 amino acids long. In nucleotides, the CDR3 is TGCAGTGCTAGTAGTACGGGATTCTATGGCTACACCTTC. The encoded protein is CSASSTGFYGYTF.

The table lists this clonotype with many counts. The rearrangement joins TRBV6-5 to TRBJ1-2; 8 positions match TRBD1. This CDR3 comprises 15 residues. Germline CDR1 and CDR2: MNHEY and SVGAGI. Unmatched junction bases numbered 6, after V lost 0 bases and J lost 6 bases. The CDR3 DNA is TGTGCCAGCAGTTACTCAAGACAGGGGACGAATGGCTACACCTTC. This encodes CASSYSRQGTNGYTF.

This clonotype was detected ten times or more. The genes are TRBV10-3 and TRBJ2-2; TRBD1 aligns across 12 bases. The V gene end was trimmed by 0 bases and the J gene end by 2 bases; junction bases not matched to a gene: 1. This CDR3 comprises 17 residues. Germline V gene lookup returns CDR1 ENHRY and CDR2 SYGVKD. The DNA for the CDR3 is TGTGCCATCAGTGAGTCGGGACAGGGGGCTAACACCGGGGAGCTGTTTTTT. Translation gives CAISESGQGANTGELFF.

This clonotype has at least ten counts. The CDR3 protein is CASSQGVIGEQYF. The CDR3, as DNA: TGTGCCAGCAGTCAGGGAGTAATAGGCGAGCAGTACTTC. The V and J genes are TRBV28 and TRBJ2-7; the D call may be TRBD1 or TRBD2 (5 bases each). Per the germline V gene, CDR1 is MDHEN and CDR2 is SYDVKM. V lost 5 bases, J lost 6 bases, and 14 bases lay in between. The CDR3 runs to 13 residues.

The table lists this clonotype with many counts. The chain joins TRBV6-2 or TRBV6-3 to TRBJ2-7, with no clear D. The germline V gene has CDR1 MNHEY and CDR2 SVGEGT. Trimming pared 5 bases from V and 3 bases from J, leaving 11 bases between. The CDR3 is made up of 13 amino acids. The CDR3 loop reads CASSRTESYEQYF. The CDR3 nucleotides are TGTGCCAGCAGTCGGACGGAAAGCTACGAGCAGTACTTC.

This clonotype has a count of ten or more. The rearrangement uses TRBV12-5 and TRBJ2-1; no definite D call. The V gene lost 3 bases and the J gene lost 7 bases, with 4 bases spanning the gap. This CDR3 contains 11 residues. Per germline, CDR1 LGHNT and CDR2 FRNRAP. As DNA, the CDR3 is TGTGCTAGTGGTTTTGGTAATGAGCAGTTCTTC. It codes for CASGFGNEQFF.

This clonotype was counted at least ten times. Here the CDR3 reads CASSFDSGGTDTQYF. DNA for the CDR3: TGTGCCAGCAGCTTTGATAGCGGGGGCACAGATACGCAGTATTTT. This chain connects TRBV7-2 to TRBJ2-3; TRBD2 matches 8 bases. The germline V gene encodes CDR1 SGHTA and CDR2 FQGNSA. The V and J ends lost 3 bases and 1 base, in that order; junction bases with no gene match: 3. The CDR3 contains 15 residues.

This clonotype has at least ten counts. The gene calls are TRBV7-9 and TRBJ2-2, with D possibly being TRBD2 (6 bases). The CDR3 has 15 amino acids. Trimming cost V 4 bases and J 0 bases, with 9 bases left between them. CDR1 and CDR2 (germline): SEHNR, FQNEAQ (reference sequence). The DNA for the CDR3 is TGTGCCAGCAGCTCGGACTACCCGAACACCGGGGAGCTGTTTTTT. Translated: CASSSDYPNTGELFF.

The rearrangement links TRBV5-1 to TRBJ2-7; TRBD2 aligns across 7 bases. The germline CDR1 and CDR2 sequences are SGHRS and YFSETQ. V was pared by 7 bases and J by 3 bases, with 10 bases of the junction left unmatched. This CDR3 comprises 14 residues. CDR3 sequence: CASLDTSDSYEQYF. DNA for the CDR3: TGCGCCAGCTTGGACACTAGCGACAGCTACGAGCAGTACTTC.

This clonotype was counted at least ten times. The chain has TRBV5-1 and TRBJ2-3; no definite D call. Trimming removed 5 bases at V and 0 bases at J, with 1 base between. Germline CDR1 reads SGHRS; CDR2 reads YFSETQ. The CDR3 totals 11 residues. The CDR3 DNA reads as TGCGCCAGCAGAAGCACAGATACGCAGTATTTT. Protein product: CASRSTDTQYF.

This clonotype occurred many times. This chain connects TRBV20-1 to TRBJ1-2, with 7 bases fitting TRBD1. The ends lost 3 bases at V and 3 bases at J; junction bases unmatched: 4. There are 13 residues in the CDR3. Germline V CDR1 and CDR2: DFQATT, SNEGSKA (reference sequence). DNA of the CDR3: TGCAGTGCTAGGGGACAGAGGGACTATGGCTACACCTTC. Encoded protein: CSARGQRDYGYTF.

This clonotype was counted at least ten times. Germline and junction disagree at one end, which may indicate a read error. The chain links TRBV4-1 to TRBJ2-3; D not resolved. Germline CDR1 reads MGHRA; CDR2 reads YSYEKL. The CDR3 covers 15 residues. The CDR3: CASSEEPRLTDTQYF. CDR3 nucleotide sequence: TGCGCCAGCAGCGAAGAGCCGAGGCTCACAGATACGCAGTATTTT.

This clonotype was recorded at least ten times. CDR3 loop: CASRPRSGGLGNQPQHF. DNA for the CDR3: TGTGCCAGCCGACCCCGATCAGGGGGACTGGGCAATCAGCCCCAGCATTTT. The J gene is TRBJ1-5, the V gene TRBV6-1, with TRBD1 matching over 7 bases. Per germline, CDR1 MNHNS and CDR2 SASEGT. CDR3 size: 17 residues. V dropped 8 bases and J dropped 2; count of bases not matched to a gene: 15.

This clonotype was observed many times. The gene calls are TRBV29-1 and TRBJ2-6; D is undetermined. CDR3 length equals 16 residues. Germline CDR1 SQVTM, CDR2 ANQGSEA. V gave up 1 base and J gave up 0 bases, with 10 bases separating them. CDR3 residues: CSVEVKGSSGANVLTF. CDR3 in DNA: TGCAGCGTTGAAGTCAAAGGTAGCTCTGGGGCCAACGTCCTGACTTTC.

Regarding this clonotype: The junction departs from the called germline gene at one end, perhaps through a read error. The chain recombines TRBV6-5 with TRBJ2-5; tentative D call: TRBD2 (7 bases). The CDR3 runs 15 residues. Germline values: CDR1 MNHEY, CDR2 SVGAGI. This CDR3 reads CASSYSMGGRETDYF. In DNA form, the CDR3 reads TGTGCCAGTAGTTACTCGATGGGGGGGCGAGAGACCGACTACTTC.

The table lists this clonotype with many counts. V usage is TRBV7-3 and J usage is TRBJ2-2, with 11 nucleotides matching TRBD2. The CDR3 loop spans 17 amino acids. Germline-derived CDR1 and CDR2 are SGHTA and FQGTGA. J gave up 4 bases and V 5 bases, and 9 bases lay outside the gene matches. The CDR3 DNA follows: TGTGCCAGCAGCCTAAACCCGGGACTAGCGGCCACCGGGGAGCTGTTTTTT. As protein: CASSLNPGLAATGELFF.

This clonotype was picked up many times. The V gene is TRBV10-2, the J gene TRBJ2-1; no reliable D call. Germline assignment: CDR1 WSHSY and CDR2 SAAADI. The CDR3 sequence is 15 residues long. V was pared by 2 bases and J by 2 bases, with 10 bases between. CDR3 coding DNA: TGCGCCAGCAGTGAGAGGACGCCTCCCTACAATGAGCAGTTCTTC. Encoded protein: CASSERTPPYNEQFF.